This TCR beta chain was profiled in a study of blood T cell repertoires in COVID-19. Whole-study context: COVID-19 samples, acute and convalescent, were from the United States, Italy and Spain.

Each participant's cohort was designated according to participant-reported clinical history. Sequencing used immunoSEQ multiplex PCR; TCRdb keeps in-frame clones, though not all of them. Among some 180,000 clones listed, 85% to 90% were seen once. This receptor was obtained from a middle-aged man who had recovered from COVID-19. The specimen was PBMCs or T cells enriched from blood (not recorded which).

CDR3 DNA: TGTGCCAGCAGCCCGAGGAGGGGCTCAAACACTGAAGCTTTCTTT. Translation gives CASSPRRGSNTEAFF. This chain links TRBV9 with TRBJ1-1; a weak D match, TRBD1 (5 bases). From germline, CDR1 is SGDLS and CDR2 YYNGEE. This CDR3 is 15 amino acids long. The ends were cut back, 4 bases at V and 2 bases at J, with 15 bases in the middle.